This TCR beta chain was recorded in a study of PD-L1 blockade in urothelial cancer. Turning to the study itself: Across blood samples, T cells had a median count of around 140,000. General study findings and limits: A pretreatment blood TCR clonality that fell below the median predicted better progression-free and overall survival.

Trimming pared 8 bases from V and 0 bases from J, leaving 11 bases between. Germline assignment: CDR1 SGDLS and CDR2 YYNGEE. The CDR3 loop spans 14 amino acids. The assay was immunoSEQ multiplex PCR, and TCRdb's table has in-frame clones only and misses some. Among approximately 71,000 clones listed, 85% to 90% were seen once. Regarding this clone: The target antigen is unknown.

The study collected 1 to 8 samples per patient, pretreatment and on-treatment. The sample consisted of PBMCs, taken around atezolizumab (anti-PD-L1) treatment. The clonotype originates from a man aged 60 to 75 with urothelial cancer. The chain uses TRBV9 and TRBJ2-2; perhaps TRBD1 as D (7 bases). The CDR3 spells CASGRGANTGELFF. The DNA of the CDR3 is TGTGCCAGTGGCAGGGGGGCGAACACCGGGGAGCTGTTTTTT.